The T cell receptor (beta chain) under discussion was sequenced for a study of response to subunit inactivated influenza vaccine (dated by TCRdb to 2016 to 2018). About the investigation overall: To follow how T cells responded to a trivalent subunit inactivated influenza vaccine, the researchers relied on deep quantitative profiling of the T cell receptor repertoire. Overall study results and their limits: The authors proposed that each seasonal influenza vaccination may bring in only a limited number of new T cells.

Libraries came from RT-PCR. Sequencing was carried out with an Illumina HiSeq 2500. Starting from the raw public reads, TCRdb applied fastp trimming at Q25, assembled clones with MiXCR and retained in-frame beta chains. CDR3 protein sequences are deduplicated, and each keeps its most common genes and DNA. In this sample the table shows hundreds of thousands of distinct CDR3 sequences, about 7.6% of which occur a single time. Over 10% of the sample is held by the ten biggest clonotypes. The CDR3 contains 15 residues, cysteine and phenylalanine counted. Of the read, only the CDR3 DNA is kept; its 45 bases are in frame from base 1. Compared with germline, V lacks 6 bases and J lacks 0 bases; bases without a gene match: 5. CDR1 and CDR2, per the germline V gene, are MNHNS and SASEGT. This clonotype was found a few times. The antigen it recognizes is unknown. Base qualities are not provided; no much larger clone lies one nucleotide away.

The V and J genes are TRBV6-1 and TRBJ2-3, and TRBD2 matches 8 of the central bases. The TCR originated in a man aged 50-75 years who received an inactivated influenza vaccine. Donor details come from another sample of the same person, matched by shared clones. The sample consisted of PBMCs from blood, taken around 25 months after vaccination. CDR3 region: CASRGSGTSTDTQYF. The DNA is as follows: TGTGCCAGCAGAGGTAGCGGGACTAGCACAGATACGCAGTATTTT.